The 18 T cell receptor beta chains below all came from one sample that was sequenced in a study of graft-versus-host responses after intestinal transplantation. TCRdb keeps only in-frame clones here, not all; method: immunoSEQ multiplex PCR. The sample yields around 90,000 clones, approximately 92% seen once. These receptors are not linked to any known antigen. Specimen: unstimulated CD8+ T cells sorted from spleen or lymph node cells, collected before transplant. These receptors were obtained from a human donor who was the organ donor for an intestinal transplant.

This clone was detected only once. The chain employs TRBV6-5 and TRBJ2-1; tentative D call: TRBD2 (6 bases). CDR3 size: 15 residues. The V and J ends lost 2 bases and 6 bases respectively, with 14 bases between them. Germline V gives CDR1 MNHEY, CDR2 SVGAGI. CDR3 sequence reads: CASSYTELAPNEQFF. The CDR3, as DNA: TGTGCCAGCAGTTACACGGAGCTAGCGCCCAATGAGCAGTTCTTC.

This clone is classed as medium-sized. The chain links TRBV15 to TRBJ2-7; 9 bases are shared with TRBD2. V lost 4 bases and J lost 3; bases outside the gene matches: 4. The CDR3 sequence is 14 residues long. Germline assignment: CDR1 LNHNV and CDR2 YYDKDF (reference sequence). CDR3 sequence (DNA): TGTGCCACCAGCAATAGCGGGGGAGTCTACGAGCAGTACTTC. Amino acids: CATSNSGGVYEQYF.

V usage is TRBV4-1 and J usage is TRBJ2-2; D is perhaps TRBD1 (6 bases). The CDR3 extends over 15 amino acids. The V end was cut by 0 bases, the J end by 7 bases, with 12 bases between. Looked up from germline, CDR1 is MGHRA and CDR2 is YSYEKL. CDR3 in amino acids: CASSQDRGRGGELFF. As DNA, the CDR3 is TGCGCCAGCAGCCAAGACAGGGGTAGGGGCGGGGAGCTGTTTTTT.

The J gene is TRBJ2-1, the V gene TRBV27; 7 positions agree with TRBD1. This CDR3 has 13 residues. Germline lookup yields CDR1 MNHEY and CDR2 SMNVEV (reference sequence). V trimming: 3 bases; J trimming: 6 bases; junction bases outside the gene matches: 2. The CDR3 protein is CASSFRGPNEQFF. The CDR3 DNA follows: TGTGCCAGCAGTTTTAGGGGGCCCAATGAGCAGTTCTTC.

J is TRBJ1-4 and V is TRBV13; TRBD1 might be the D (6 bases). The CDR3 spans 15 residues. Trimming pared 2 bases from V and 10 bases from J, leaving 17 bases between. CDR1 and CDR2 (germline): PRHDT, FYEKMQ (reference sequence). The CDR3 coding sequence is TGTGCCAGCAGCTTAAGTCAGGGGTCAGAAGGAAAACTGTTTTTT. This sequence encodes CASSLSQGSEGKLFF.

The rearrangement links TRBV14 to TRBJ2-7, with TRBD2 matching over 8 bases. The CDR3 is 18 amino acids. Germline-derived CDR1 and CDR2 are SGHDN and FVKESK. J lost 0 bases, V lost 1 base, and 11 bases had no gene match. Here the CDR3 DNA reads TGTGCCAGCAGCCAAGCCGACCTTAGCGGGGAGAGCTCCTACGAGCAGTACTTC. This sequence encodes CASSQADLSGESSYEQYF.

This clone was observed a single time. V usage is TRBV2 and J usage is TRBJ2-1; 8 positions agree with TRBD2. CDR3 length equals 16 residues. V was clipped by 4 bases and J by 5 bases; unmatched bases: 10. Germline V CDR1 and CDR2: SNHLY, FYNNEI. CDR3 sequence: CASSGPPGGGDNEQFF. The CDR3, as DNA: TGTGCCAGCAGTGGGCCTCCGGGGGGGGGCGACAATGAGCAGTTCTTC.

This clone was seen once. This chain joins TRBV7-6 and TRBJ2-5, with 9 bases that match TRBD2. Matching the DNA end better, TRBJ2-7 makes the J call doubtful. CDR1 is SGHVS and CDR2 is FNYEAQ in the germline V gene. This CDR3 spans 14 amino acids. This chain's CDR3 is CASSLSAGGREQYF. CDR3 DNA: TGTGCCAGCAGCTTATCAGCGGGAGGCCGCGAGCAGTACTTC.

This chain joins TRBV28 and TRBJ2-1; D might be TRBD2 (6 bases). There are 15 residues in the CDR3. V was clipped by 3 bases and J by 10 bases, with 19 bases between them. Germline values: CDR1 MDHEN, CDR2 SYDVKM. CDR3 sequence reads: CASSFPLSASEEQFF. CDR3 DNA sequence: TGTGCCAGCAGTTTCCCATTAAGCGCTAGCGAAGAGCAGTTCTTC.

This chain's CDR3 is CASSQAEETVSYEQYF. DNA for the CDR3: TGTGCCAGCAGCCAAGCCGAGGAGACGGTCTCCTACGAGCAGTACTTC. The V call is TRBV14, the J call TRBJ2-7; no definite D call. The CDR3 covers 16 residues. The V end lost 1 base, the J end lost 0 bases, and 13 bases lay between the germline ends. Germline V gene sequence: CDR1 SGHDN, CDR2 FVKESK.

This chain uses TRBV19 with TRBJ2-7; D is uncertain. The V and J ends lost 1 base and 2 bases respectively, with 6 bases between them. The germline gives CDR1 LNHDA, CDR2 SQIVND (reference sequence). The CDR3 covers 13 residues. CDR3 bases: TGTGCCAGTAGTATAGCGGTCCCCTACGAGCAGTACTTC. Encoded protein: CASSIAVPYEQYF.

In this sample, this clone turned up a few times. At the DNA level, this CDR3 is encoded by other sequences in the same sample as well. CDR3 loop: CASSDSIAGPDTQYF. CDR3 bases: TGTGCCAGCAGTGACTCTATAGCGGGCCCAGATACGCAGTATTTT. The rearrangement uses TRBV6-4 and TRBJ2-3; 7 positions agree with TRBD2. The V segment lost 0 bases and the J segment 4 bases; nucleotides outside the gene matches: 4. CDR1 MRHNA and CDR2 SNTAGT come from the germline V gene. The CDR3 is 15 amino acids.

The table lists this clone with a count of one. CDR3 residues: CASSPLGLRSYEQYF. The CDR3 coding sequence is TGTGCCAGCAGCCCTCTGGGTCTCAGGTCCTACGAGCAGTACTTC. This chain joins TRBV2 and TRBJ2-7, with D uncertain. Trimming cost V 6 bases and J 1 base, with 16 bases left between them. Germline-derived CDR1 and CDR2 are SNHLY and FYNNEI. The CDR3 spans 15 residues.

This chain connects TRBV27 to TRBJ2-7, with 10 bases aligning to TRBD2. V lost 5 bases, J lost 4 bases, and 11 bases stayed unmatched. CDR1 is MNHEY and CDR2 is SMNVEV in the germline V gene (reference sequence). The CDR3 runs to 16 residues. The CDR3 is CASSLVPSSGSYEQYF. The CDR3 DNA follows: TGTGCCAGCAGTCTTGTCCCGTCTAGCGGGAGTTACGAGCAGTACTTC.

The J gene is TRBJ1-1, the V gene TRBV11-3, with a tentative D call TRBD1 (6 bases). Trimming took 11 bases from V and 8 from J, leaving 30 bases between them. The CDR3 covers 16 residues. Germline values: CDR1 SGHNT, CDR2 YENEEA. Here the CDR3 reads CAGVKNRAQGPFEAFF. The DNA for the CDR3 is TGTGCCGGAGTCAAAAACAGGGCGCAGGGGCCATTCGAAGCTTTCTTT.

The J gene is TRBJ1-4, the V gene TRBV6-5; possible D gene TRBD1, 6 bases. This CDR3 has 15 residues. Trimming took off 1 base at V and 7 bases at J, with 13 bases between the two ends. Germline lookup yields CDR1 MNHEY and CDR2 SVGAGI. The chain's CDR3 is CASSYLTGGGEKLFF. CDR3 coding DNA: TGTGCCAGCAGTTACTTGACAGGAGGTGGTGAAAAACTGTTTTTT.

V and J are TRBV6-1 and TRBJ2-7, with 10 bases identical to TRBD1. The CDR3 has 15 amino acids. Germline V gene data show CDR1 as MNHNS and CDR2 as SASEGT. V shed 3 bases, J shed 6 bases, and the junction held 8 bases outside the gene matches. DNA of the CDR3: TGTGCCAGCAGTGAGACCGGGACAGGGGAGTCCGAGCAGTACTTC. Translated: CASSETGTGESEQYF.

The rearrangement links TRBV9 to TRBJ2-5; tentative D call: TRBD2 (8 bases). Germline V gives CDR1 SGDLS, CDR2 YYNGEE. CDR3 length: 15 residues. V lost 0 bases and J lost 5, with 14 bases in between. The CDR3: CASSVAGGGGETQYF. DNA of the CDR3: TGTGCCAGCAGCGTAGCGGGAGGGGGCGGGGAGACCCAGTACTTC. The full variable domain, with the rest looked up from reference TRBV9 and TRBJ2-5, is DSGVTQTPKHLITATGQRVTLRCSPRSGDLSVYWYQQSLDQGLQFLIQYYNGEERAKGNILERFSAQQFPDLHSELNLSSLELGDSALYFCASSVAGGGGETQYFGPGTRLLVL.